One sample yielded the 19 T cell receptor beta chains listed below, sequenced in a study of shared clonotypes between healthy human individuals (dated by TCRdb to between 2020 and 2021). CD8 naive samples were CD45RO-negative cells positively selected for CCR7, giving a CD45RA+CCR7+ population that excluded TemRA cells. Library method: the immunoSEQ multiplex PCR assay. Entries here come from immuneACCESS through TCRdb and include only in-frame sequences with V and J called. Some clones fail to appear in such tables; in the studies checked, an unresolved V gene covers under half of the shortfall, and the cause of the remainder is unknown. The sample includes hundreds of thousands of clones, with 80% to 95% observed a single time. About 24% of the sample is taken by the ten largest. Sample: naive CD8+ T cells sorted from blood. This specimen's cell subset or site label, per the study, means: CD45RA+CCR7+. These receptors originate from a man between 25 and 39 years old in good health.

The CDR3 DNA follows: TGTGCCAGCAGCTTAGGCTCCGCCGATGAGCAGTTCTTC. Protein: CASSLGSADEQFF. The chain is built from TRBV7-2 and TRBJ2-1, with D unclear. From germline, CDR1 is SGHTA and CDR2 FQGNSA. The CDR3 totals 13 residues. V was shortened by 1 base and J by 8 bases, with 9 bases between the two germline ends. Variable domain in full (rest from reference TRBV7-2 and TRBJ2-1): GAGVSQSPSNKVTEKGKDVELRCDPISGHTALYWYRQSLGQGLEFLIYFQGNSAPDKSGLPSDRFSAERTGGSVSTLTIQRTQQEDSAVYLCASSLGSADEQFFGPGTRLTVL.

The chain employs TRBV2 and TRBJ2-7; D tentatively reads TRBD1 or TRBD2 (5 bases each). The CDR3 runs 10 residues. V gave up 6 bases and J gave up 5 bases, with 5 bases separating them. Germline values: CDR1 SNHLY, CDR2 FYNNEI. CDR3 in amino acids: CASRGHEQYF. The CDR3 DNA follows: TGTGCCAGCAGGGGACACGAGCAGTACTTC.

This clone is a singleton in its sample. The V call is TRBV19, the J call TRBJ2-7, with D possibly TRBD1 on 6 matching bases. V shed 3 bases and J shed 3 bases, with 12 bases lying between them. CDR1 LNHDA and CDR2 SQIVND come from the germline V gene (reference sequence). The CDR3 has 14 residues. CDR3 sequence (DNA): TGTGCCAGTAGTATTAAGGACAGTTACTACGAGCAGTACTTC. Translation gives CASSIKDSYYEQYF.

The chain joins TRBV7-9 to TRBJ1-4; tentatively, D is TRBD1 (6 bases). The V end lost 8 bases, the J end lost 3 bases, and 19 bases lay between the germline ends. CDR1 is SEHNR and CDR2 is FQNEAQ in the germline V gene (reference sequence). This CDR3 spans 16 amino acids. CDR3: CASSSGAVSSNEKLFF. The CDR3 DNA reads TGTGCCAGCTCTTCAGGGGCTGTTTCTTCTAATGAAAAACTGTTTTTT.

A word on this clone: The germline gene is not matched at one end of the junction; a read error may be the cause. The V and J genes are TRBV27 and TRBJ1-1; D is perhaps TRBD1 (5 bases). From germline, CDR1 is MNHEY and CDR2 SMNVEV (reference sequence). The CDR3 sequence is 9 residues long. The CDR3 nucleotides read TGTGCCAGCACGGGGGAAGGGGACTTT. Translating it yields CASTGEGDF.

DNA of the CDR3: TGTGCCAGCAGCTTGGGACTAGCGGCCAGGGGTGAGCAGTTCTTC. Translation gives CASSLGLAARGEQFF. V usage is TRBV7-3 and J usage is TRBJ2-1; 11 bases map to TRBD2. Germline V gives CDR1 SGHTA, CDR2 FQGTGA. Trimming took 3 bases from V and 9 from J; bases not matched to a gene: 7. The CDR3 consists of 15 residues.

This chain uses TRBV2 with TRBJ1-4; 10 nucleotides agree with TRBD1. The germline CDR1 and CDR2 sequences are SNHLY and FYNNEI. This CDR3 is 15 amino acids long. Trimming at V came to 2 bases and at J to 8 bases, leaving 5 bases not matched to a gene. The CDR3 nucleotides are TGTGCCAGCAGTGAATGGGACAGGGGTGGGGAAAAACTGTTTTTT. Its protein is CASSEWDRGGEKLFF. Full variable domain (rest looked up from reference TRBV2 and TRBJ1-4): EPEVTQTPSHQVTQMGQEVILRCVPISNHLYFYWYRQILGQKVEFLVSFYNNEISEKSEIFDDQFSVERPDGSNFTLKIRSTKLEDSAMYFCASSEWDRGGEKLFFGSGTQLSVL.

In regard to this clone: Other DNA sequences of this sample code for an identical CDR3. The CDR3 DNA reads TGTGCCAGCAGCTTATGGGCCGCCAGCTCCTACAATGAGCAGTTCTTC. Protein: CASSLWAASSYNEQFF. The V call is TRBV7-3, the J call TRBJ2-1; no clear D gene. The CDR3 spans 16 residues. Trimming shortened V by 2 bases and J by 0 bases, and 11 bases separated the two germline ends. Germline CDR1 SGHTA, CDR2 FQGTGA.

The chain combines TRBV11-2 with TRBJ2-2; 7 bases match TRBD2. Losses at the gene ends were 2 bases for V and 2 bases for J; bases not matched to a gene: 11. The CDR3 length is 18 residues. From germline, CDR1 is SGHAT and CDR2 FQNNGV. The CDR3 DNA sequence: TGTGCCAGCAGCTTATATGGGGTAGCTAGCGGAAACACCGGGGAGCTGTTTTTT. Amino acids: CASSLYGVASGNTGELFF.

This rearrangement joins TRBV23-1 to TRBJ2-1, with D tentatively TRBD2 (5 bases). TRBV23-1 is an ORF, and what it does is uncertain. V lost 6 bases to trimming and J lost 1 base, with 16 bases between them. This CDR3 region has 16 residues. Written as DNA, the CDR3 is TGCGCCAGCAGCCAAGGTGTAAGCGGTTCCTACAATGAGCAGTTCTTC. It specifies CASSQGVSGSYNEQFF.

In its sample, this clone was seen once. The rearrangement links TRBV5-3 to TRBJ2-7; 8 bases are a match to TRBD2. TRBV5-3 is an ORF, with its function uncertain. The CDR3 sequence is 20 residues long. After removal of 3 bases from V and 6 bases from J, the junction contained 26 bases not matched to a gene. The CDR3 loop is CARSSNFSIFSGIGGSEQYF. The CDR3 DNA sequence: TGTGCCAGAAGCTCGAATTTCAGTATTTTTAGCGGGATCGGGGGGTCCGAGCAGTACTTC.

This clone came up a few times. Other DNA sequences of this sample code for an identical CDR3. The chain employs TRBV28 and TRBJ2-7; D gene ambiguous. V lost 3 bases, J lost 4 bases, and 4 bases lay in between. The germline CDR1 and CDR2 sequences are MDHEN and SYDVKM. The CDR3 covers 11 residues. The CDR3 sequence: CASSFKYEQYF. Written as DNA, the CDR3 is TGTGCCAGCAGTTTTAAGTACGAGCAGTACTTC.

This clone was seen a single time. The chain links TRBV19 to TRBJ2-7, with D possibly being TRBD1 or TRBD2 (5 bases each). The V gene's germline CDR1 is LNHDA and CDR2 SQIVND (reference sequence). With 5 bases removed from V and 5 bases from J, the gap between germline ends came to 19 bases. This CDR3 is built from 15 residues. The CDR3 coding sequence is TGTGCCAGTAGTGCGGCAAGGTCTGGGGGACACGAGCAGTACTTC. As protein: CASSAARSGGHEQYF. Based on the CDR3 plus reference TRBV19 and TRBJ2-7, the full variable domain is DGGITQSPKYLFRKEGQNVTLSCEQNLNHDAMYWYRQDPGQGLRLIYYSQIVNDFQKGDIAEGYSVSREKKESFPLTVTSAQKNPTAFYLCASSAARSGGHEQYFGPGTRLTVT.

The V gene is TRBV27, the J gene TRBJ1-5; D uncertain. The CDR3 sequence is 18 residues long. The V gene's germline CDR1 is MNHEY and CDR2 SMNVEV (reference sequence). V was clipped by 3 bases and J by 1 base, with 19 bases between them. In nucleotides, the CDR3 is TGTGCCAGCAGTTTGGCAGAGGTTTGTCTTGCGAGCAATCAGCCCCAGCATTTT. This gives the protein CASSLAEVCLASNQPQHF.

About this clone: The same CDR3 also results from other DNA sequences found in this sample. V gene TRBV29-1 combines with J gene TRBJ2-1; D is unclear. V lost 5 bases and J 0 bases, leaving 5 bases between the germline ends. Looked up from germline, CDR1 is SQVTM and CDR2 is ANQGSEA. CDR3 length: 12 amino acids. The CDR3 is CSVTSSYNEQFF. DNA for the CDR3: TGCAGCGTTACCAGCTCCTACAATGAGCAGTTCTTC.

The chain uses TRBV9 and TRBJ1-5; 9 bases match TRBD1. V gave up 4 bases and J gave up 4 bases; unmatched junction bases: 3. The V gene's germline CDR1 is SGDLS and CDR2 YYNGEE. The CDR3 loop spans 14 amino acids. In DNA, the CDR3 is TGTGCCAGCAGCAGGACAGGGGTTAATCAGCCCCAGCATTTT. Residues: CASSRTGVNQPQHF. Full variable domain (outside the CDR3, taken from reference TRBV9 and TRBJ1-5): DSGVTQTPKHLITATGQRVTLRCSPRSGDLSVYWYQQSLDQGLQFLIQYYNGEERAKGNILERFSAQQFPDLHSELNLSSLELGDSALYFCASSRTGVNQPQHFGDGTRLSIL.

The chain links TRBV30 to TRBJ2-3, with D maybe TRBD1 (5 bases). Germline-derived CDR1 and CDR2 are GTSNPN and SVGIG (reference sequence). V dropped 4 bases and J dropped 6 bases, with 23 bases sitting between them. This CDR3 has 16 residues. This chain's CDR3 is CAWMPWNDSILDTQYF. CDR3 bases: TGTGCCTGGATGCCCTGGAACGACAGCATACTCGATACGCAGTATTTT.

J is TRBJ2-1 and V is TRBV7-9; D may be TRBD2 (5 bases). Germline V gene data show CDR1 as SEHNR and CDR2 as FQNEAQ (reference sequence). The CDR3 is made up of 14 amino acids. Trimming took off 1 base at V and 8 bases at J, with 12 bases between the two ends. The CDR3 DNA reads TGTGCCAGCAGCTTAGTAGAGGCGGGCTATGAGCAGTTCTTC. Its translation is CASSLVEAGYEQFF.

CDR3 loop: CASSPGGLYSTDTQYF. CDR3 DNA: TGTGCCAGCTCACCGGGCGGACTATACAGCACAGATACGCAGTATTTT. The gene calls are TRBV18 and TRBJ2-3; a possible D gene is TRBD2 (6 bases). The CDR3 has 16 amino acids. CDR1 is KGHSH, CDR2 LQKENI, per germline. The V gene lost 3 bases and the J gene lost 0 bases, with 13 bases spanning the gap. The whole variable domain, remainder taken from reference TRBV18 and TRBJ2-3, is NAGVMQNPRHLVRRRGQEARLRCSPMKGHSHVYWYRQLPEEGLKFMVYLQKENIIDESGMPKERFSAEFPKEGPSILRIQQVVRGDSAAYFCASSPGGLYSTDTQYFGPGTRLTVL.